The 26 T cell receptor beta chains below all came from one sample that was sequenced in a study of CXCR3-negative and CXCR3-positive naive CD8 T cells. The libraries of TRB cDNA were prepared using 5' RACE with UMI labels. TCRdb processed the 5' RACE reads again and assigns one entry to each CDR3 protein, with no DNA. The sample yields nearly 45,000 distinct CDR3 sequences, of which the top ten take up 14% to 15%. The sample taken for sequencing was memory CD8+ T cells from blood. The receptors here all came from a human donor in good health. Some clones in this sample may be carry-over from other donors' samples.

V and J are TRBV29-1 and TRBJ2-7; TCRdb's assignment of TRBD1 cannot be checked, as there is no DNA. The CDR3 is 14 residues long. CDR1 and CDR2 (germline): SQVTM, ANQGSEA. The CDR3 reads CSVEVGQGSYEQYF.

The chain carries TRBV29-1 and TRBJ1-2; as DNA is missing, the TRBD1 call by TCRdb cannot be tested. This CDR3 is built from 12 residues. Germline values: CDR1 SQVTM, CDR2 ANQGSEA. The CDR3 sequence: CSVITGPYGYTF.

The chain employs TRBV12-3 or TRBV12-4 and TRBJ2-7; with no DNA, the TCRdb D assignment of TRBD1 cannot be verified. This CDR3 is 16 amino acids long. CDR3 sequence reads: CASSRQGALISYEQYF.

The chain combines TRBV7-3 with TRBJ2-1; lacking DNA, the TRBD1 call made by TCRdb goes unchecked. This CDR3 contains 13 residues. Per the germline V gene, CDR1 is SGHTA and CDR2 is FQGTGA. This chain's CDR3 is CASSSIGSGEQFF.

The chain carries TRBV6-4 and TRBJ2-7; the D call from TCRdb, TRBD1, cannot be confirmed without DNA. The CDR3 extends over 17 amino acids. Per germline, CDR1 MRHNA and CDR2 SNTAGT. CDR3 amino acids: CASSDFYRHKPTYEQYF.

J is TRBJ2-1 and V is TRBV6-5. Germline V gene sequence: CDR1 MNHEY, CDR2 SVGAGI. CDR3 length equals 16 residues. The CDR3 loop reads CASSYNTGGPDNEQFF.

V usage is TRBV7-6 and J usage is TRBJ2-1; lacking DNA, the TRBD2 call made by TCRdb goes unchecked. CDR1 is SGHVS, CDR2 FNYEAQ, per germline. This CDR3 has 19 residues. CDR3 sequence reads: CASSLGAGTSGSSYNEQFF.

The chain couples TRBV4-2 to TRBJ2-1. Per germline, CDR1 LGHNA and CDR2 YNFKEQ. The CDR3 totals 15 residues. The CDR3 is CASSRERSSYNEQFF.

The chain is built from TRBV18 and TRBJ1-1. Germline V lookup: CDR1 KGHSH, CDR2 LQKENI. CDR3 length: 16 residues. The CDR3 loop reads CASSPPGGGLYTEAFF.

The rearrangement links TRBV20-1 to TRBJ2-3; the D gene TCRdb calls, TRBD2, cannot be checked with no DNA. In germline, CDR1 is DFQATT, CDR2 SNEGSKA (reference sequence). There are 16 residues in the CDR3. The CDR3 region is CSASLGGRANTDTQYF.

The gene calls are TRBV29-1 and TRBJ2-1; the D call of TRBD2 rests on TCRdb alone, since no DNA is present to check it. This CDR3 is 16 amino acids long. Germline V gene sequence: CDR1 SQVTM, CDR2 ANQGSEA. The CDR3 loop reads CSVVWLIAGAYNEQFF.

The rearrangement uses TRBV6-2 or TRBV6-3 and TRBJ2-2; absent DNA, TCRdb's TRBD2 call cannot be checked. The CDR3 contains 15 residues. The V gene's germline CDR1 is MNHEY and CDR2 SVGEGT. This CDR3 is CASSYDYRNTGELFF.

J is TRBJ1-1 and V is TRBV15; TCRdb gives TRBD1 as the D gene, but with no DNA this cannot be confirmed. The V gene's germline CDR1 is LNHNV and CDR2 YYDKDF (reference sequence). The CDR3 spans 14 residues. The CDR3 region is CATSRDRGDSRAFF.

This chain connects TRBV20-1 to TRBJ2-6; TCRdb calls TRBD1, which cannot be checked without DNA. Germline CDR1 DFQATT, CDR2 SNEGSKA (reference sequence). CDR3 length: 16 residues. The CDR3 region is CSATTGSISGANVLTF.

The chain combines TRBV29-1 with TRBJ2-7. The CDR3 length is 13 residues. Germline CDR1 and CDR2: SQVTM and ANQGSEA. Here the CDR3 reads CSVEEGNSYEQYF.

V usage is TRBV7-9 and J usage is TRBJ2-5. CDR3 length equals 16 residues. Germline V gene sequence: CDR1 SEHNR, CDR2 FQNEAQ (reference sequence). The CDR3 spells CASSLVGTKYQETQYF.

The chain has TRBV15 and TRBJ2-7; no DNA is available, so the TRBD1 call from TCRdb remains unchecked. The germline CDR1 and CDR2 sequences are LNHNV and YYDKDF (reference sequence). The CDR3 extends over 14 amino acids. The CDR3 loop is CATSRGQGENEQYF.

CDR3 region: CATSIRDGLAPQHF. This chain connects TRBV15 to TRBJ1-5. CDR1 and CDR2 (germline): LNHNV, YYDKDF (reference sequence). The CDR3 is made up of 14 amino acids. The full variable domain, in which reference TRBV15 and TRBJ1-5 provide the parts outside the CDR3, is DAMVIQNPRYQVTQFGKPVTLSCSQTLNHNVMYWYQQKSSQAPKLLFHYYDKDFNNEADTPDNFQSRRPNTSFCFLDIRSPGLGDTAMYLCATSIRDGLAPQHFGDGTRLSIL.

The chain is built from TRBV19 and TRBJ1-2. CDR3 length: 13 amino acids. Looked up from germline, CDR1 is LNHDA and CDR2 is SQIVND (reference sequence). The CDR3 reads CASSTGDFGGYTF.

The rearrangement links TRBV29-1 to TRBJ2-7; TCRdb proposes TRBD1, but this gene call is untestable without DNA. Germline loops: CDR1 SQVTM, CDR2 ANQGSEA. The CDR3 sequence is 14 residues long. CDR3 amino acids: CSVEVQGGPYEQYF.

The chain is built from TRBV3-1 and TRBJ2-1; no DNA is available, so the TRBD1 call from TCRdb remains unchecked. Germline V gene sequence: CDR1 LGHDT, CDR2 YNNKEL (reference sequence). The CDR3 loop spans 15 amino acids. The CDR3: CASSPRTGHYNEQFF.

This clonotype ranks as medium-sized (0.01 to 0.1%) in terms of frequency. The V call is TRBV28, the J call TRBJ2-1; TCRdb calls TRBD1, which cannot be checked without DNA. The germline CDR1 and CDR2 sequences are MDHEN and SYDVKM. The CDR3 spans 16 residues. CDR3 sequence reads: CASSLAGTGRDNEQFF.

The V and J genes are TRBV29-1 and TRBJ1-2; with no DNA, the TCRdb D assignment of TRBD1 cannot be verified. CDR1 is SQVTM and CDR2 is ANQGSEA in the germline V gene. The length of the CDR3 is 12 residues. CDR3 in amino acids: CSVVPDGDGYTF.

The V gene is TRBV5-1, the J gene TRBJ2-7; as DNA is missing, the TRBD1 call by TCRdb cannot be tested. Germline assignment: CDR1 SGHRS and CDR2 YFSETQ. The CDR3 sequence is 14 residues long. The CDR3 protein is CASSSNRVPYEQYF.

The J gene is TRBJ2-1, the V gene TRBV28. CDR3 length: 12 amino acids. Germline CDR1 reads MDHEN; CDR2 reads SYDVKM. CDR3 sequence reads: CASSLVSYEQFF.

The V call is TRBV2, the J call TRBJ2-1; TCRdb returns TRBD2, unconfirmable since there is no DNA. CDR3 length: 20 residues. CDR1 and CDR2 from the germline V gene are SNHLY and FYNNEI. This chain's CDR3 is CASSEGGGLAGYSSYNEQFF.